The 30 T cell receptor beta chains in this list originate from one sample, sequenced in a study of blood T cell repertoires in COVID-19. Assay: immunoSEQ multiplex PCR; the TCRdb copy retains only in-frame clones and omits some. Here the sample spans about 430,000 clones, approximately 90% being singletons. The sequencing input was PBMCs or T cells enriched from blood (not recorded which). The source of these receptors is a woman under 30 who had been exposed to COVID-19.

The rearrangement uses TRBV28 and TRBJ2-3; possible D gene TRBD2, 5 bases. This CDR3 is built from 13 residues. In germline, CDR1 is MDHEN, CDR2 SYDVKM. Trimming removed 3 bases at V and 6 bases at J, with 10 bases between. CDR3 nucleotide sequence: TGTGCCAGCAGTTTTCGGGGAGCGGATACGCAGTATTTT. Translation: CASSFRGADTQYF.

The chain carries TRBV28 and TRBJ1-1, with D uncertain. The CDR3 extends over 14 amino acids. The germline gives CDR1 MDHEN, CDR2 SYDVKM. The V and J ends lost 2 bases and 6 bases respectively, with 13 bases between them. Here the CDR3 reads CASSLITEIPEAFF. The CDR3 DNA sequence: TGTGCCAGCAGTTTAATTACGGAGATCCCTGAAGCTTTCTTT. Looking up the rest from reference TRBV28 and TRBJ1-1 gives the full variable domain: DVKVTQSSRYLVKRTGEKVFLECVQDMDHENMFWYRQDPGLGLRLIYFSYDVKMKEKGDIPEGYSVSREKKERFSLILESASTNQTSMYLCASSLITEIPEAFFGQGTRLTVV.

The chain recombines TRBV11-2 with TRBJ2-2; D gene unclear. This CDR3 has 11 amino acids. The germline CDR1 and CDR2 sequences are SGHAT and FQNNGV. The V gene lost 2 bases and the J gene lost 8 bases, with 3 bases spanning the gap. As DNA, the CDR3 is TGTGCCAGCAGCTTATCTGGGGAGCTGTTTTTT. The encoded protein is CASSLSGELFF.

The V call is TRBV6-5, the J call TRBJ2-5; TRBD1 aligns across 11 bases. Per the germline V gene, CDR1 is MNHEY and CDR2 is SVGAGI. CDR3 length equals 15 residues. Trimming at V came to 6 bases and at J to 5 bases, leaving 8 bases not matched to a gene. CDR3 bases: TGTGCCAGCAGACCCGGACAGGGGGCAATGGAGACCCAGTACTTC. This translates into CASRPGQGAMETQYF.

The chain combines TRBV5-5 with TRBJ1-1; TRBD1 might be the D (6 bases). Between the trimmed V and J ends, which lost 0 bases and 0 bases, there was a span of 12 bases. The CDR3 covers 16 residues. The V gene's germline CDR1 is SGHKS and CDR2 YYEKEE (reference sequence). CDR3 nucleotide sequence: TGTGCCAGCAGCTTGGTGGGGGGGGGCGTGAACACTGAAGCTTTCTTT. Translated: CASSLVGGGVNTEAFF.

The rearrangement joins TRBV28 to TRBJ2-7, with 7 bases that match TRBD1. The CDR3 is 13 residues long. Germline values: CDR1 MDHEN, CDR2 SYDVKM. Unmatched junction bases numbered 5, after V lost 5 bases and J lost 4 bases. Written as DNA, the CDR3 is TGTGCCAGCAGTGGGGGACAGCCGTACGAGCAGTACTTC. It encodes CASSGGQPYEQYF.

The chain couples TRBV27 to TRBJ2-1; 12 positions agree with TRBD2. J was trimmed by 9 bases and V by 8 bases; bases with no gene match: 5. Germline values: CDR1 MNHEY, CDR2 SMNVEV (reference sequence). CDR3 length equals 13 residues. The CDR3: CASGGLAGIEQFF. Here the CDR3 DNA reads TGTGCCAGCGGCGGACTAGCGGGGATTGAGCAGTTCTTC.

Remarks on this clone: This same CDR3 is encoded by further DNA sequences in the sample. V is TRBV27 and J is TRBJ2-7; D may be TRBD1 (5 bases). This CDR3 has 14 amino acids. The ends were cut back, 2 bases at V and 1 base at J, with 9 bases in the middle. Germline V lookup: CDR1 MNHEY, CDR2 SMNVEV (reference sequence). The CDR3 DNA reads TGTGCCAGCAGTTTAGGGCAGGGATCCTACGAGCAGTACTTC. Translation: CASSLGQGSYEQYF.

V usage is TRBV6-5 and J usage is TRBJ1-5; tentative D call: TRBD1 (5 bases). The length of the CDR3 is 13 residues. Germline CDR1 MNHEY, CDR2 SVGAGI. V was pared by 6 bases and J by 3 bases, with 9 bases between. The CDR3 DNA reads TGTGCCAGCAGGGGGGGGAACAATCAGCCCCAGCATTTT. It yields the protein CASRGGNNQPQHF.

The gene calls are TRBV6-5 and TRBJ1-1; TRBD1 is a possible D gene (6 bases). Trimming shortened V by 8 bases and J by 0 bases, and 10 bases separated the two germline ends. The germline gives CDR1 MNHEY, CDR2 SVGAGI. This CDR3 is built from 13 residues. CDR3 DNA: TGTGCCAGCTGGGGACATCTGAACACTGAAGCTTTCTTT. The encoded protein is CASWGHLNTEAFF.

The genes are TRBV3-1 (or the pseudogene TRBV3-2) and TRBJ2-7, with 8 bases identical to TRBD2. CDR1 and CDR2 from the germline V gene are LGHDT and YNNKEL (reference sequence). The length of the CDR3 is 15 residues. Losses at the gene ends were 4 bases for V and 0 bases for J; bases not matched to a gene: 5. The CDR3 protein is CASSPSAGGSYEQYF. CDR3 nucleotides: TGTGCCAGCAGCCCTTCTGCGGGAGGCTCCTACGAGCAGTACTTC.

On this clone: A junction end diverges from the germline sequence, so it may reflect a read error. This sequence joins TRBV5-4 and TRBJ2-1; no definite D call. This CDR3 region has 11 residues. The germline gives CDR1 SGHNT, CDR2 YYREEE (reference sequence). The CDR3: CASSLVNLEVF. CDR3 sequence (DNA): TGTGCCAGCAGCCTCGTAAATCTAGAGGTCTTC.

The chain recombines TRBV11-2 with TRBJ2-7; D ambiguous. CDR3 length equals 12 residues. Germline CDR1 is SGHAT and CDR2 is FQNNGV. V lost 6 bases and J 1 base, leaving 7 bases between the germline ends. CDR3 amino acids: CASSLESYEQYF. CDR3 in DNA: TGTGCCAGCAGTCTCGAGTCCTACGAGCAGTACTTC.

The chain employs TRBV30 and TRBJ2-5; possible D gene TRBD2, 6 bases. Trimming took 5 bases from V and 4 from J, leaving 20 bases between them. The CDR3 has 15 residues. Germline V lookup: CDR1 GTSNPN, CDR2 SVGIG (reference sequence). In DNA, the CDR3 is TGTGCCTGGTCCCATCAGGGAGGATTGGGAGAGACCCAGTACTTC. This sequence encodes CAWSHQGGLGETQYF.

The CDR3 bases are TGTGCCAGCTCACCAATAGCGGGGGGGCAGTTCTTC. It is translated as CASSPIAGGQFF. This chain uses TRBV18 with TRBJ2-1; 10 bases fit TRBD2. J gave up 12 bases and V 2 bases, and 1 base lay outside the gene matches. The CDR3 is 12 amino acids. From germline, CDR1 is KGHSH and CDR2 LQKENI.

The chain carries TRBV5-4 and TRBJ1-3; possible D gene TRBD1, 5 bases. Looked up from germline, CDR1 is SGHNT and CDR2 is YYREEE (reference sequence). V lost 2 bases and J 0 bases, leaving 12 bases between the germline ends. This CDR3 contains 16 residues. The CDR3 here is CASSLPTGPSGNTIYF. The CDR3 DNA follows: TGTGCCAGCAGCTTACCTACAGGTCCCTCTGGAAACACCATATATTTT.

This chain uses TRBV11-2 with TRBJ2-7; 9 bases line up with TRBD1. The germline CDR1 and CDR2 sequences are SGHAT and FQNNGV. The CDR3 length is 14 residues. V shed 3 bases, J shed 1 base, and the junction held 1 base outside the gene matches. The CDR3: CASSFGTGSYEQYF. CDR3 DNA sequence: TGTGCCAGCAGCTTTGGGACAGGGTCCTACGAGCAGTACTTC.

J is TRBJ2-3 and V is TRBV6-5, with D uncertain. Between the trimmed V and J ends, which lost 2 bases and 3 bases, there was a span of 9 bases. CDR3 length: 14 amino acids. The germline V gene encodes CDR1 MNHEY and CDR2 SVGAGI. CDR3 nucleotides: TGTGCCAGCAGTTACAGCCACGGGACAGATACGCAGTATTTT. It translates to CASSYSHGTDTQYF.

The V and J genes are TRBV4-1 and TRBJ2-1, with 7 bases lining up with TRBD2. The CDR3 totals 15 residues. CDR1 is MGHRA and CDR2 is YSYEKL in the germline V gene. V shed 1 base, J shed 2 bases, and the junction held 2 bases outside the gene matches. The DNA for the CDR3 is TGCGCCAGCAGCCAAGTAAGCGGGACCTACAATGAGCAGTTCTTC. Its protein is CASSQVSGTYNEQFF.

The chain couples TRBV18 to TRBJ1-3, with D possibly matching TRBD1 (5 bases). Per germline, CDR1 KGHSH and CDR2 LQKENI. V shed 3 bases and J shed 1 base, with 13 bases lying between them. The CDR3 has 16 amino acids. CDR3 DNA sequence: TGTGCCAGCTCACCTACTCGGACATCATCTGGAAACACCATATATTTT. Translating gives CASSPTRTSSGNTIYF.

The chain links TRBV19 to TRBJ2-3, with 10 positions matching TRBD1. The ends lost 4 bases at V and 1 base at J; junction bases unmatched: 2. The CDR3 length is 15 residues. Germline loops: CDR1 LNHDA, CDR2 SQIVND (reference sequence). The CDR3 sequence: CASSTGTGGTDTQYF. CDR3 DNA sequence: TGTGCCAGTAGTACCGGGACAGGGGGCACAGATACGCAGTATTTT.

V gene TRBV5-8 combines with J gene TRBJ1-2; D is perhaps TRBD1 (6 bases). Germline V gene data show CDR1 as SGHTS and CDR2 as YDEGEE. The CDR3 runs 15 residues. Trimming took 2 bases from V and 0 from J, leaving 11 bases between them. CDR3 bases: TGTGCCAGCAGCTTAGAGGGGGAAGCTAACTATGGCTACACCTTC. Translation: CASSLEGEANYGYTF.

The chain uses TRBV18 and TRBJ1-2; TRBD1 matches 12 bases. The germline V gene encodes CDR1 KGHSH and CDR2 LQKENI. This CDR3 comprises 16 residues. Losses at the gene ends were 4 bases for V and 8 bases for J; bases not matched to a gene: 11. CDR3 sequence: CASSQGTGGTQEGYTF. The CDR3 DNA sequence: TGTGCCAGCTCACAAGGGACAGGGGGCACCCAGGAGGGCTACACCTTC.

The chain joins TRBV19 to TRBJ1-5; tentative D call: TRBD1 (6 bases). Trimming left V 0 bases short and J 3 bases short, with 15 bases between. Germline V CDR1 and CDR2: LNHDA, SQIVND (reference sequence). This CDR3 has 17 amino acids. The DNA for the CDR3 is TGTGCCAGTAGTATAGAGAAGGGCAGGGGCACCAATCAGCCCCAGCATTTT. Protein: CASSIEKGRGTNQPQHF. The complete variable domain, with remaining parts taken from reference TRBV19 and TRBJ1-5, reads DGGITQSPKYLFRKEGQNVTLSCEQNLNHDAMYWYRQDPGQGLRLIYYSQIVNDFQKGDIAEGYSVSREKKESFPLTVTSAQKNPTAFYLCASSIEKGRGTNQPQHFGDGTRLSIL.

The gene calls are TRBV7-2 and TRBJ2-2, with a weak D call TRBD2 (6 bases). V was cut by 5 bases and J by 4 bases, with 11 bases left in between. Per the germline V gene, CDR1 is SGHTA and CDR2 is FQGNSA. This CDR3 has 14 residues. The CDR3 nucleotides are TGTGCCAGCAGCCCCCTCGGGGGCACCGGGGAGCTGTTTTTT. Protein product: CASSPLGGTGELFF.

The genes are TRBV7-9 and TRBJ2-2; TRBD1 aligns across 8 bases. Germline values: CDR1 SEHNR, CDR2 FQNEAQ (reference sequence). This CDR3 is built from 16 residues. V shed 2 bases, J shed 1 base, and the junction held 3 bases outside the gene matches. The CDR3 sequence is CASSLTGTGNTGELFF. In DNA form, the CDR3 reads TGTGCCAGCAGCTTAACCGGGACAGGGAACACCGGGGAGCTGTTTTTT.

The chain couples TRBV28 to TRBJ1-1; 8 nucleotides align to TRBD1. Germline CDR1 reads MDHEN; CDR2 reads SYDVKM. With 6 bases clipped from V and 1 base from J, the junction kept 4 bases outside the gene matches. The CDR3 is made up of 14 amino acids. CDR3 sequence (DNA): TGTGCCAGCAGAGTGGACAGGGCGAACACTGAAGCTTTCTTT. Translated: CASRVDRANTEAFF. Full variable domain (missing parts from reference TRBV28 and TRBJ1-1): DVKVTQSSRYLVKRTGEKVFLECVQDMDHENMFWYRQDPGLGLRLIYFSYDVKMKEKGDIPEGYSVSREKKERFSLILESASTNQTSMYLCASRVDRANTEAFFGQGTRLTVV.

This chain links TRBV5-5 with TRBJ2-1; 9 nucleotides match TRBD1. J lost 9 bases, V lost 3 bases, and 10 bases had no gene match. Germline CDR1 and CDR2: SGHKS and YYEKEE (reference sequence). The CDR3 contains 15 residues. CDR3 DNA sequence: TGTGCCAGCAGCTCCTCGGGACAGGGTGTCGTTGAGCAGTTCTTC. Its translation: CASSSSGQGVVEQFF.

The chain employs TRBV19 and TRBJ2-5; D may be TRBD1 (5 bases). The V gene's germline CDR1 is LNHDA and CDR2 SQIVND (reference sequence). Trimming cost V 2 bases and J 5 bases, with 18 bases left between them. This CDR3 has 16 residues. CDR3 residues: CASSIREQAFGETQYF. DNA of the CDR3: TGTGCCAGTAGTATAAGGGAACAGGCTTTCGGCGAGACCCAGTACTTC.

The rearrangement uses TRBV3-1 (or the pseudogene TRBV3-2) and TRBJ1-6; D is perhaps TRBD1 (5 bases). Germline-derived CDR1 and CDR2 are LGHDT and YNNKEL (reference sequence). Trimming pared 4 bases from V and 9 bases from J, leaving 13 bases between. This CDR3 has 14 residues. The CDR3 region has the DNA TGTGCCAGCAGCCCCCAGGGCGGCGGTTCACCCCTCCACTTT. It encodes CASSPQGGGSPLHF.